The clone carrying this T cell receptor beta chain was picked up many times. The CDR3 goes on 3 residues after the read ends, and that part is filled in from the germline J gene. Germline V gene data show CDR1 as SGHRS and CDR2 as YFSETQ. V lost 5 bases and J 5 bases, leaving 13 bases between the germline ends. The CDR3 extends over 13 amino acids. The method was immunoSEQ multiplex PCR; TCRdb's version includes in-frame clones alone and lacks a portion of them. Found here are about 52,000 clones, no singletons; the ten largest cover 1.8%. This sample was included in a study of T cell clonality in common variable immunodeficiency. Heparinized whole blood, roughly 4.5 to 9 ml, came from each donor.

This clonotype was sampled from a person aged 18 to 75 in good health. The rearrangement links TRBV5-1 to TRBJ2-5; a possible D gene is TRBD1 (5 bases). The sample consisted of peripheral blood mononuclear cells. The DNA read from the CDR3 is TGCGCCAGCAGAACCCAGGGATATGAGACC. Residues: CASRTQGYET. The complete CDR3 sequence is CASRTQGYETQYF.